Each of the 18 T cell receptor beta chains below was sequenced from the same sample in a study of shared clonotypes between healthy human individuals. Selected positively for CCR7 and CD45RO-negative, naive CD8 cells excluded terminally differentiated effector memory CD45RA+ cells. The assay was immunoSEQ multiplex PCR, and TCRdb's table has in-frame clones only and misses some. This table has 2 million or so clones, about 95% appearing once. Sequenced input: naive CD8+ T cells sorted from blood. These receptors were collected from a man aged 18 to 35 in good health.

On this clone itself: At the DNA level, this CDR3 is encoded by other sequences in the same sample as well. This sequence joins TRBV9 and TRBJ1-1; the D gene is possibly TRBD1 (6 bases). Germline V gene data show CDR1 as SGDLS and CDR2 as YYNGEE. CDR3 length: 12 residues. V was clipped by 3 bases and J by 5 bases, with 8 bases between them. The CDR3 region is CASSGGGTEAFF. CDR3 DNA sequence: TGTGCCAGCAGCGGAGGGGGTACTGAAGCTTTCTTT. Full variable domain (remainder filled in from reference TRBV9 and TRBJ1-1): DSGVTQTPKHLITATGQRVTLRCSPRSGDLSVYWYQQSLDQGLQFLIQYYNGEERAKGNILERFSAQQFPDLHSELNLSSLELGDSALYFCASSGGGTEAFFGQGTRLTVV.

The V call is TRBV4-1, the J call TRBJ2-7; tentative D call: TRBD2 (6 bases). Germline CDR1 and CDR2: MGHRA and YSYEKL. This CDR3 spans 13 amino acids. Trimming removed 2 bases at V and 3 bases at J, with 8 bases between. The CDR3 here is CASSQWRDYEQYF. The CDR3 nucleotides are TGCGCCAGCAGCCAATGGAGGGACTACGAGCAGTACTTC.

The J gene is TRBJ1-4, the V gene TRBV2; 9 nucleotides agree with TRBD1. Germline lookup yields CDR1 SNHLY and CDR2 FYNNEI. The CDR3 has 16 residues. The J segment lost 3 bases and the V segment lost 4 bases, leaving 6 bases of the junction unmatched. The CDR3 DNA follows: TGTGCCAGCAGTGGGGACAGGGAAGCCGCTAATGAAAAACTGTTTTTT. Protein product: CASSGDREAANEKLFF.

This chain joins TRBV6-5 and TRBJ2-1; D not certain. This CDR3 has 12 residues. CDR1 and CDR2 (germline): MNHEY, SVGAGI. The germline V and J ends were trimmed by 9 bases and 2 bases, with 8 bases remaining between them. CDR3 in amino acids: CASADTYNEQFF. CDR3 nucleotide sequence: TGTGCCAGTGCTGACACCTACAATGAGCAGTTCTTC.

This sequence joins TRBV7-6 and TRBJ2-1; unclear D gene. Germline CDR1 reads SGHVS; CDR2 reads FNYEAQ. The CDR3 totals 17 residues. Trimming stripped 5 bases from V and 0 bases from J, with 17 bases between. CDR3 in amino acids: CASSPLDALFSYNEQFF. CDR3 coding DNA: TGTGCCAGCAGCCCACTCGACGCCCTCTTCTCCTACAATGAGCAGTTCTTC.

This chain links TRBV6-5 with TRBJ1-1; weak D call: TRBD1 (5 bases). The V gene lost 2 bases and the J gene lost 8 bases, with 15 bases spanning the gap. Per germline, CDR1 MNHEY and CDR2 SVGAGI. There are 14 residues in the CDR3. CDR3 residues: CASSYTSRGEEAFF. The DNA for the CDR3 is TGTGCCAGCAGTTACACCTCCCGAGGGGAAGAAGCTTTCTTT.

This clone has just a few counts. In nucleotides, the CDR3 is TGTGCCAGCAGTTACTCGGGGGAGGCTTCACCCCTCCACTTT. It is translated as CASSYSGEASPLHF. The chain uses TRBV6-5 and TRBJ1-6, with D maybe TRBD1 (5 bases). Germline values: CDR1 MNHEY, CDR2 SVGAGI. Deletions cut 0 bases from V and 9 bases from J, with 9 bases between. This CDR3 is 14 amino acids long.

This clone was counted between two and nine times. Other DNA sequences of this sample code for an identical CDR3. The genes are TRBV18 and TRBJ2-5; the D call may be TRBD1 or TRBD2 (5 bases each). V was pared by 3 bases and J by 4 bases, with 9 bases between. CDR3 size: 13 residues. Germline CDR1 KGHSH, CDR2 LQKENI. The CDR3 reads CASSPPGRETQYF. The CDR3 DNA reads as TGTGCCAGCTCACCGCCAGGGAGAGAGACCCAGTACTTC.

The V call is TRBV4-1, the J call TRBJ2-3; TRBD2 aligns across 7 bases. This CDR3 spans 18 amino acids. Germline CDR1 MGHRA, CDR2 YSYEKL. V was clipped by 4 bases and J by 1 base; unmatched bases: 14. CDR3 nucleotide sequence: TGCGCCAGCAGCCCGGGAGGCGGGAGTAAGATTGGCACAGATACGCAGTATTTT. Amino acids: CASSPGGGSKIGTDTQYF.

The chain couples TRBV23-1 to TRBJ1-5, with D unresolved. TRBV23-1 is designated an ORF whose function remains uncertain. The CDR3 has 10 residues. V was pared by 11 bases and J by 6 bases, with 8 bases between. CDR3 coding DNA: TGCGCCCCGGGTGGTCAGCCCCAGCATTTT. It specifies CAPGGQPQHF.

The rearrangement uses TRBV6-1 and TRBJ1-6, with TRBD1 matching over 8 bases. The trim removed 8 bases at V and 7 bases at J, leaving 10 bases unmatched. This CDR3 is built from 15 residues. Germline V CDR1 and CDR2: MNHNS, SASEGT. Here the CDR3 DNA reads TGTGCCAGCGGAGAAAACAGGGGGTGGAATTCACCCCTCCACTTT. It yields the protein CASGENRGWNSPLHF.

This sequence joins TRBV13 and TRBJ2-5; D might be TRBD1 (8 bases). Germline V gene sequence: CDR1 PRHDT, CDR2 FYEKMQ (reference sequence). This CDR3 spans 15 amino acids. V was shortened by 5 bases and J by 1 base, with 14 bases between the two germline ends. The CDR3 protein is CASSVDREGQETQYF. For the CDR3, the DNA is TGTGCCAGCAGCGTGGACAGGGAGGGCCAAGAGACCCAGTACTTC.

Concerning this clone: Other DNA sequences within the sample encode an identical CDR3. The chain links TRBV9 to TRBJ2-7; either TRBD1 or TRBD2 may supply D (5 bases each). CDR1 is SGDLS and CDR2 is YYNGEE in the germline V gene. The CDR3 covers 13 residues. The V and J ends lost 0 bases and 7 bases respectively, with 11 bases between them. The CDR3 loop is CASSVGGEGEQYF. The CDR3 nucleotides read TGTGCCAGCAGCGTAGGTGGCGAGGGGGAGCAGTACTTC. The full variable domain, rest sourced from reference TRBV9 and TRBJ2-7, is DSGVTQTPKHLITATGQRVTLRCSPRSGDLSVYWYQQSLDQGLQFLIQYYNGEERAKGNILERFSAQQFPDLHSELNLSSLELGDSALYFCASSVGGEGEQYFGPGTRLTVT.

This clone showed up just once. The V gene is TRBV6-5, the J gene TRBJ2-5; TRBD1 matches 9 bases. This CDR3 has 15 amino acids. CDR1 MNHEY and CDR2 SVGAGI come from the germline V gene. The ends lost 4 bases at V and 2 bases at J; junction bases unmatched: 5. The CDR3 sequence: CASSSTGGGQETQYF. DNA for the CDR3: TGTGCCAGCAGTTCGACAGGGGGAGGACAAGAGACCCAGTACTTC.

Only one count was recorded for this clone. V is TRBV1 and J is TRBJ2-6; no DNA check was done on the table's D call, TRBD1. TRBV1 counts as a pseudogene. CDR3 length: 14 residues. The CDR3 reads CTSSLGTAANVLTF. The CDR3 coding sequence is TGCACCAGCAGCCTCGGGACAGCCGCCAACGTCCTGACTTTC.

Regarding this clone: Other DNA sequences from this sample encode an identical CDR3 as well. The J gene is TRBJ2-1, the V gene TRBV5-6; TRBD1 matches 11 bases. The CDR3 length is 16 residues. Germline CDR1 is SGHDT and CDR2 is YYEEEE. Trimming cost V 0 bases and J 3 bases; bases outside gene matches: 2. The DNA of the CDR3 is TGTGCCAGCAGCTTGGGGACAGGGGGCAGCTACAATGAGCAGTTCTTC. Translating gives CASSLGTGGSYNEQFF.

A single count supports this clone. V gene TRBV10-3 combines with J gene TRBJ2-1; TRBD2 matches at 7 bases. Trimming removed 5 bases from V and 3 bases from J; junction bases left unmatched: 10. Germline CDR1 and CDR2: ENHRY and SYGVKD. There are 16 residues in the CDR3. The CDR3 sequence is CAISNPAGDRYNEQFF. CDR3 DNA: TGTGCCATCAGTAACCCCGCGGGGGATCGCTACAATGAGCAGTTCTTC.

This chain connects TRBV5-1 to TRBJ1-1, with D uncertain. This CDR3 spans 13 amino acids. Trimming stripped 0 bases from V and 1 base from J, with 4 bases between. Germline V lookup: CDR1 SGHRS, CDR2 YFSETQ. The DNA of the CDR3 is TGCGCCAGCAGCTTGGTTTCGAACACTGAAGCTTTCTTT. This codes for CASSLVSNTEAFF.